This TCR beta chain was identified during a study of Graves' ophthalmopathy and Graves' hyperthyroidism. In this cohort, patients with other autoimmune diseases, uncontrolled infections, pregnancy or lactation were excluded. Clinical symptoms and serum thyroxine were used for diagnosis; TRAb, thyroid ultrasound and orbital computed tomography were also relied on. Amplified material comprised TCR beta CDR3 regions derived from RNA transcripts. The authors performed first-round RT-PCR with HTBI primers and then a second-round multiplex PCR. Each CDR3 protein gets one entry after TCRdb re-called the multiplex PCR reads with MiXCR. The table lists over 650,000 distinct CDR3 sequences, about two fifths of them singletons. CDR1 and CDR2 from the germline V gene are DFQATT and SNEGSKA (reference sequence). Unmatched junction bases numbered 14, after V lost 0 bases and J lost 7 bases. The CDR3 length is 16 residues.

This receptor was obtained from an adult man with Graves' ophthalmopathy. Sequenced input: peripheral blood. The chain links TRBV20-1 to TRBJ2-7; 8 bases match TRBD2. The CDR3 loop reads CSARDLASGPYNEQYF. The CDR3 coding sequence is TGCAGTGCTAGAGATCTGGCTAGCGGGCCATACAATGAGCAGTACTTC.